This T cell receptor (beta chain) was observed in a study of blood T cell repertoires in COVID-19. Study details: Sources were T cells, B-cell-depleted T cells, or PBMCs; the material itself was cDNA or gDNA.

Per the study methods: Researchers report that nucleated cell counts were estimated from reference gene primer amplification. The method was immunoSEQ multiplex PCR; TCRdb's version includes in-frame clones alone and lacks a portion of them. V and J calls and clone size are as listed in that table; D and trimming were resolved from the DNA. The data show approximately 46,000 clones, with 85% to 90% seen just once and approximately 6.9% held by the top ten. The CDR3 has 12 residues. V lost 4 bases and J 8 bases, leaving 11 bases between the germline ends. The germline V gene has CDR1 LNHDA and CDR2 SQIVND (reference sequence).

The V gene is TRBV19, the J gene TRBJ1-2; maybe TRBD1 (6 bases). The sequenced sample consisted of peripheral blood. The receptor was isolated from a man between 60 and 70 years old with acute or convalescent COVID-19. The CDR3 DNA reads as TGTGCCAGTAGTACAGGGGTGAGAGGCTACACCTTC. Protein sequence: CASSTGVRGYTF.